This TCR beta chain is drawn from a study of cytomegalovirus exposure and HLA in healthy donors. The CDR3 is 12 residues long. Per the germline V gene, CDR1 is SGHNT and CDR2 is YENEEA. V lost 5 bases and J lost 9, with 11 bases in between. TCRdb keeps only in-frame clones here, not all; method: immunoSEQ multiplex PCR. The sample carries around 190,000 clones, 81% recorded once. This TCR was recovered from a woman in her twenties or thirties in good health and CMV-seronegative. V is TRBV11-3 and J is TRBJ2-1, with D possibly matching TRBD1 (5 bases). The material sequenced was PBMCs. CDR3 sequence reads: CASSDSVFEQFF. The CDR3 DNA follows: TGTGCCAGCAGCGACAGTGTTTTTGAGCAGTTCTTC.